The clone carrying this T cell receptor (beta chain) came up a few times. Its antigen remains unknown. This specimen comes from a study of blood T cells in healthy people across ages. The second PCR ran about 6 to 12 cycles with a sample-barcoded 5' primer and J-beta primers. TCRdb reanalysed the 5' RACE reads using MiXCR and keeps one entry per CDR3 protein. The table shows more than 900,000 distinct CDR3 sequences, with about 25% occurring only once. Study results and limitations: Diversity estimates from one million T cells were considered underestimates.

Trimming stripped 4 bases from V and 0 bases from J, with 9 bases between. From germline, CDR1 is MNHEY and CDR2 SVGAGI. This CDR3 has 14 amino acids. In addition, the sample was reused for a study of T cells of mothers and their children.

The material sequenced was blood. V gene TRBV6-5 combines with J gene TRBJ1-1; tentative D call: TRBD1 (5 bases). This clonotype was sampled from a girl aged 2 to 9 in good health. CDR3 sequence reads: CASSFGTLNTEAFF. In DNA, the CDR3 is TGTGCCAGCAGTTTCGGGACCTTGAACACTGAAGCTTTCTTT.